This T cell receptor beta chain was sequenced in a study of circulating CD8 cells and anti-PD-1 response in melanoma. Overall study results and limits: DNEG was most diverse; TIGIT repertoires were least diverse.

Four subsets defined by PD-1 and/or TIGIT were sorted from live CD3+CD8+TCRalphabeta+ cells. Germline V gene sequence: CDR1 PRHDT, CDR2 FYEKMQ (reference sequence). The CDR3 is 14 amino acids. Trimming removed 1 base at V and 3 bases at J, with 9 bases between. By share, this clonotype counts as medium-sized (0.01 to 0.1%). No antigen is known for it. Each library started from around 14 ng of total RNA using the QIAseq Immune Repertoire TCR panel. TCRdb re-derived calls from the reads in MiXCR, one entry per CDR3 protein. The repertoire holds over 1,500 distinct CDR3 sequences, with roughly 9.3% as singletons.

The TCR comes from a human donor with melanoma. This chain connects TRBV13 to TRBJ2-5, with TRBD1 as a possible D gene (5 bases). Material: CD8+ T cells from PBMCs, obtained at baseline or after one month of anti-PD-1 therapy (not recorded which). The CDR3 here is CASSLEGSEETQYF. CDR3 nucleotides: TGTGCCAGCAGCTTAGAGGGGTCCGAAGAGACCCAGTACTTC.